The sequence of this TCR beta chain was determined in a study of OX40 agonist ivuxolimab in advanced cancers. V lost 0 bases, J lost 5 bases, and 13 bases lay in between. Germline V gives CDR1 LNHDA, CDR2 SQIVND (reference sequence). The CDR3 loop spans 15 amino acids. TCRdb keeps only in-frame clones here, not all; method: immunoSEQ multiplex PCR. The data contain roughly 77,000 clones, around 92% of them singletons. This clone is a singleton in its sample. This receptor was obtained from an adult with an advanced solid tumor such as melanoma, head and neck, liver or kidney cancer. The genes are TRBV19 and TRBJ1-2; D unresolved. The sample in question was CD4+ or CD8+ T cells sorted from blood, obtained in a trial of the OX40 agonist ivuxolimab. CDR3 residues: CASSIDRSPGYGYTF. The CDR3 region has the DNA TGTGCCAGTAGTATAGATCGCTCCCCGGGGTATGGCTACACCTTC.